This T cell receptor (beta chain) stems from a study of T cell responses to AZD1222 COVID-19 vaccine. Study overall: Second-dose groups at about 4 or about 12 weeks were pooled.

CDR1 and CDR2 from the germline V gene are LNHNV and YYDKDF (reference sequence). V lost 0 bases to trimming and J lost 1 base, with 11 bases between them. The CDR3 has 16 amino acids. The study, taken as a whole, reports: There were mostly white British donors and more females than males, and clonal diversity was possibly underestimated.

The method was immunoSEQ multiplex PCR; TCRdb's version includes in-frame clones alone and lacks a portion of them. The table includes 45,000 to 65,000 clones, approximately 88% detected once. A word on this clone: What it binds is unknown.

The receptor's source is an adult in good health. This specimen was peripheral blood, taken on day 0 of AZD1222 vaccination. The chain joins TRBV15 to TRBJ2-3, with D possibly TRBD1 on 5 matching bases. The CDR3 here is CATSRDLGLGTDTQYF. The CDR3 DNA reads TGTGCCACCAGCAGAGATTTGGGGCTCGGCACAGATACGCAGTATTTT.